Listed below are T cell receptor beta chains from one sample, sequenced in a study of blood T cells in healthy people across ages. TCRdb re-called the 5' RACE reads through MiXCR, storing one row per CDR3 protein. The sample contains approximately 600,000 distinct CDR3 sequences, under 65% of which appear only once. Material for sequencing was blood. The receptors were sampled from a man aged 55 to 70 in good health. CDR3s include the opening cysteine and the closing phenylalanine or tryptophan. Each record gives: D gene, clone size, J gene, V gene, CDR3 protein, CDR3 DNA. The D gene is left open where the match is weak. Clone size is stated in some rows and not others, as once, few, many or a class when expanded.

d_call: .
clone_size: .
j_call: TRBJ1-1
v_call: TRBV28
cdr3_aa: CASSLAARGAFF
cdr3_nt: TGTGCCAGCAGTTTGGCGGCCCGGGGGGCTTTCTTT

d_call: TRBD2
clone_size: .
j_call: TRBJ2-1
v_call: TRBV3-1
cdr3_aa: CASSQPGTRGNEQFF
cdr3_nt: TGTGCCAGCAGCCAACCCGGGACTAGGGGCAATGAGCAGTTCTTC

d_call: TRBD2
clone_size: once
j_call: TRBJ2-1
v_call: TRBV20-1
cdr3_aa: CSAPKAGASYNEQFF
cdr3_nt: TGCAGTGCACCGAAAGCGGGGGCCTCCTATAATGAGCAGTTCTTC

d_call: .
clone_size: few
j_call: TRBJ2-7
v_call: TRBV4-1
cdr3_aa: CASSQGESVWYF
cdr3_nt: TGCGCCAGCAGCCAAGGGGAGAGCGTTTGGTACTTC

d_call: TRBD1
clone_size: .
j_call: TRBJ2-3
v_call: TRBV7-2
cdr3_aa: CASSPGQGAHTQYF
cdr3_nt: TGTGCCAGCAGCCCGGGACAGGGGGCTCATACGCAGTATTTT

d_call: .
clone_size: .
j_call: TRBJ1-6
v_call: TRBV20-1
cdr3_aa: CSAVRGTYNSPLHF
cdr3_nt: TGCAGTGCTGTCAGGGGAACCTATAATTCACCCCTCCACTTT

d_call: .
clone_size: .
j_call: TRBJ1-1
v_call: TRBV28
cdr3_aa: CASSSQMVLVAFF
cdr3_nt: TGTGCCAGCAGTTCCCAAATGGTCCTTGTGGCTTTCTTT

d_call: TRBD1
clone_size: .
j_call: TRBJ2-7
v_call: TRBV7-2
cdr3_aa: CASSVDGTGVYEQYF
cdr3_nt: TGTGCCAGCAGCGTAGATGGGACAGGGGTCTACGAGCAGTACTTC

d_call: TRBD2
clone_size: few
j_call: TRBJ2-1
v_call: TRBV5-1
cdr3_aa: CASSLGATSGELQFF
cdr3_nt: TGCGCCAGCAGCTTGGGGGCTACTAGCGGGGAGTTGCAGTTCTTC

d_call: TRBD2
clone_size: .
j_call: TRBJ2-5
v_call: TRBV20-1
cdr3_aa: CSVRLGLAHETQYF
cdr3_nt: TGCAGTGTTAGGCTGGGACTAGCCCATGAGACCCAGTACTTC

d_call: .
clone_size: .
j_call: TRBJ2-5
v_call: TRBV5-1
cdr3_aa: CASRISGETQYF
cdr3_nt: TGCGCCAGCCGGATCTCCGGTGAGACCCAGTACTTC

d_call: .
clone_size: many
j_call: TRBJ2-5
v_call: TRBV20-1
cdr3_aa: CSARDTVAWETQYF
cdr3_nt: TGCAGTGCTAGAGATACGGTAGCGTGGGAGACCCAGTACTTC

d_call: TRBD2
clone_size: few
j_call: TRBJ2-5
v_call: TRBV5-6
cdr3_aa: CASSLSTGGQVETQYF
cdr3_nt: TGTGCCAGCAGCTTATCCACGGGGGGGCAGGTAGAGACCCAGTACTTC

d_call: .
clone_size: few
j_call: TRBJ2-7
v_call: TRBV11-1
cdr3_aa: CASSRAGTYYEQYF
cdr3_nt: TGTGCCAGCAGCCGCGCAGGGACATACTACGAGCAGTACTTC

d_call: TRBD2
clone_size: .
j_call: TRBJ2-7
v_call: TRBV6-2/TRBV6-3
cdr3_aa: CASRSGGGYYNEQYF
cdr3_nt: TGTGCCAGCAGGAGCGGGGGGGGTTACTACAATGAGCAGTACTTC

d_call: .
clone_size: .
j_call: TRBJ2-5
v_call: TRBV7-9
cdr3_aa: CASSPRVGTVTQYF
cdr3_nt: TGTGCCAGCAGCCCGAGGGTAGGGACGGTGACCCAGTACTTC

d_call: TRBD1
clone_size: .
j_call: TRBJ2-7
v_call: TRBV6-1
cdr3_aa: CASSGGTATSYEQYF
cdr3_nt: TGTGCCAGCAGTGGAGGGACAGCTACATCCTACGAGCAGTACTTC

d_call: .
clone_size: .
j_call: TRBJ2-5
v_call: TRBV3-1
cdr3_aa: CASSQEMGGWKTQYF
cdr3_nt: TGTGCCAGCAGCCAAGAAATGGGGGGCTGGAAGACCCAGTACTTC

d_call: .
clone_size: .
j_call: TRBJ2-7
v_call: TRBV20-1
cdr3_aa: CSARPGGIPYNEQYF
cdr3_nt: TGCAGTGCTAGGCCGGGGGGCATCCCCTACAATGAGCAGTACTTC

d_call: TRBD2
clone_size: .
j_call: TRBJ2-5
v_call: TRBV19
cdr3_aa: CATAWRGGGQETQYF
cdr3_nt: TGTGCCACCGCCTGGCGGGGGGGCGGACAAGAGACCCAGTACTTC

d_call: TRBD1
clone_size: .
j_call: TRBJ2-3
v_call: TRBV6-6
cdr3_aa: CASSYSTGSTDTQYF
cdr3_nt: TGTGCCAGCAGTTATTCGACAGGGAGCACAGATACGCAGTATTTT

d_call: TRBD2
clone_size: .
j_call: TRBJ2-3
v_call: TRBV7-2
cdr3_aa: CASSLVGGAGGSDTQYF
cdr3_nt: TGTGCCAGCAGCTTAGTCGGGGGGGCCGGTGGGTCAGATACGCAGTATTTT

d_call: TRBD1
clone_size: .
j_call: TRBJ1-2
v_call: TRBV5-1
cdr3_aa: CASSLSSAGGFGYTF
cdr3_nt: TGCGCCAGCAGCTTGAGTAGTGCAGGGGGATTTGGCTACACCTTC

d_call: TRBD2
clone_size: .
j_call: TRBJ2-1
v_call: TRBV11-2
cdr3_aa: CASSFTGTSGIEQFF
cdr3_nt: TGTGCCAGCAGCTTCACCGGGACTAGCGGTATTGAGCAGTTCTTC

d_call: .
clone_size: .
j_call: TRBJ2-7
v_call: TRBV12-5
cdr3_aa: CASGFETYEQYF
cdr3_nt: TGTGCGAGTGGTTTTGAGACCTACGAGCAGTACTTC

d_call: .
clone_size: few
j_call: TRBJ2-1
v_call: TRBV7-2
cdr3_aa: CASSPEAGPYNEQFF
cdr3_nt: TGTGCCAGCAGCCCCGAGGCGGGGCCCTACAATGAGCAGTTCTTC

d_call: TRBD2
clone_size: few
j_call: TRBJ2-3
v_call: TRBV9
cdr3_aa: CASSPGTSWAFGQYF
cdr3_nt: TGTGCCAGCAGCCCAGGGACTAGCTGGGCCTTTGGGCAGTATTTT

d_call: .
clone_size: .
j_call: TRBJ1-2
v_call: TRBV5-1
cdr3_aa: CASSWATETHSYTF
cdr3_nt: TGCGCCAGCAGCTGGGCGACCGAAACACATAGCTACACCTTC

d_call: TRBD2
clone_size: .
j_call: TRBJ2-1
v_call: TRBV7-2
cdr3_aa: CASSLIPSGGPGETQFF
cdr3_nt: TGTGCCAGCAGCTTAATCCCTAGCGGGGGGCCGGGAGAGACCCAGTTCTTC

d_call: TRBD1
clone_size: few
j_call: TRBJ1-1
v_call: TRBV6-1
cdr3_aa: CASSVKQGVNTEAFF
cdr3_nt: TGTGCCAGCAGTGTTAAACAGGGGGTGAACACTGAAGCTTTCTTT

d_call: TRBD1
clone_size: .
j_call: TRBJ2-5
v_call: TRBV20-1
cdr3_aa: CSATRQGVPQETQYF
cdr3_nt: TGCAGTGCTACCAGACAGGGGGTCCCCCAAGAGACCCAGTACTTC

d_call: TRBD2
clone_size: .
j_call: TRBJ2-4
v_call: TRBV7-9
cdr3_aa: CASSLLGAGGEDIQYF
cdr3_nt: TGTGCCAGCAGCTTACTGGGGGCCGGGGGGGAAGACATTCAGTACTTC

d_call: TRBD1
clone_size: few
j_call: TRBJ2-1
v_call: TRBV4-1
cdr3_aa: CASSQVRTGYNEQFF
cdr3_nt: TGCGCCAGCAGCCAGGTTCGGACAGGGTACAATGAGCAGTTCTTC

d_call: .
clone_size: few
j_call: TRBJ2-1
v_call: TRBV7-2
cdr3_aa: CASSLSRVGNEQFF
cdr3_nt: TGTGCCAGCAGCTTAAGCAGGGTGGGGAATGAGCAGTTCTTC

d_call: TRBD1
clone_size: .
j_call: TRBJ1-2
v_call: TRBV28
cdr3_aa: CASSSQTGGDYGYTF
cdr3_nt: TGTGCCAGCAGTTCTCAGACAGGGGGCGACTATGGCTACACCTTC

d_call: TRBD1
clone_size: .
j_call: TRBJ2-5
v_call: TRBV18
cdr3_aa: CASSPRQGHQETQYF
cdr3_nt: TGTGCCAGCTCACCCAGACAGGGCCACCAAGAGACCCAGTACTTC

d_call: TRBD2
clone_size: .
j_call: TRBJ2-3
v_call: TRBV29-1
cdr3_aa: CSVEASGATLSPDTQYF
cdr3_nt: TGCAGCGTTGAGGCTAGCGGGGCCACACTGAGTCCAGATACGCAGTATTTT

d_call: TRBD1
clone_size: .
j_call: TRBJ2-1
v_call: TRBV28
cdr3_aa: CASKLTLGQGAGEQFF
cdr3_nt: TGTGCCAGCAAGTTAACCCTGGGACAGGGGGCAGGTGAGCAGTTCTTC

d_call: .
clone_size: .
j_call: TRBJ1-2
v_call: TRBV24-1
cdr3_aa: CATEGRDGGYTF
cdr3_nt: TGTGCCACCGAGGGAAGGGACGGTGGCTACACCTTC

d_call: TRBD1
clone_size: few
j_call: TRBJ1-6
v_call: TRBV29-1
cdr3_aa: CSVEGTGGSYNSPLHF
cdr3_nt: TGCAGCGTTGAAGGGACAGGGGGTTCCTATAATTCACCCCTCCACTTT

d_call: TRBD1
clone_size: .
j_call: TRBJ2-1
v_call: TRBV6-5
cdr3_aa: CASSRGGTGGSEQFF
cdr3_nt: TGTGCCAGCAGTAGGGGAGGGACAGGGGGTAGTGAGCAGTTCTTC

d_call: .
clone_size: few
j_call: TRBJ1-2
v_call: TRBV5-1
cdr3_aa: CASRGPGRAYGYTF
cdr3_nt: TGCGCCAGCAGGGGCCCAGGAAGGGCCTATGGCTACACCTTC

d_call: .
clone_size: once
j_call: TRBJ1-1
v_call: TRBV6-5
cdr3_aa: CASSYSRVNTEAFF
cdr3_nt: TGTGCCAGCAGTTACTCGAGGGTTAACACTGAAGCTTTCTTT